The clone carrying this T cell receptor (beta chain) was seen only a few times. Antigen unknown. In TCRdb, the 5' RACE reads were re-called with MiXCR into one record per CDR3 protein. Here the sample spans roughly 250,000 distinct CDR3 sequences, around 17% being singletons. The data were taken from a study of T-cell memory formation after mild COVID-19. Study summary: TCR clustering was largely donor specific.

Trimming shortened V by 4 bases and J by 5 bases, and 18 bases separated the two germline ends. The CDR3 has 15 residues. Germline V gene data show CDR1 as SGHNT and CDR2 as YYREEE (reference sequence). General study findings and limits: CD4+ contracting clones were mainly CM and EM; CD8+ ones, EMRA.

Sequenced sample: PBMCs or a T cell subset sorted from them (not recorded which). The source of this sequence is a man aged 18 to 30 who had mild COVID-19 (a few samples of this study predate the infection). Cell type and time point are not known. The rearrangement joins TRBV5-4 to TRBJ1-1; weak D call: TRBD1 (5 bases). The CDR3 spells CASSLVGARKTEAFF. DNA of the CDR3: TGTGCCAGCAGCCTTGTCGGGGCGAGGAAAACTGAAGCTTTCTTT.